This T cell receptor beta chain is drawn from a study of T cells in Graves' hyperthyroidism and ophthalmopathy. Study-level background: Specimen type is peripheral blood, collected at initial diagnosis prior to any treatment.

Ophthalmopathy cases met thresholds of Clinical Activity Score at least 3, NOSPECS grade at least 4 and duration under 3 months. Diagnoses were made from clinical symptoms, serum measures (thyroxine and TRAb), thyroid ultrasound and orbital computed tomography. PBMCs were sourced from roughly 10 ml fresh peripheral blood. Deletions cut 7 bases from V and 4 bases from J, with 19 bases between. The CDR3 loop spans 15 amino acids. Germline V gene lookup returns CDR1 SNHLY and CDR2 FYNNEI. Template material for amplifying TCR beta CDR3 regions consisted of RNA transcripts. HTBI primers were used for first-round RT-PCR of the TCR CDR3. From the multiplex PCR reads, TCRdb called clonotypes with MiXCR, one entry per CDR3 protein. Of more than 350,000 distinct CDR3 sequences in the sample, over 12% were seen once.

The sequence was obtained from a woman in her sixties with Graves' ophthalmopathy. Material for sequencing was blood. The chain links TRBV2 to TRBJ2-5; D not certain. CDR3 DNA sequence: TGTGCCAGCATTCCGGGCCAGGCCGTCATAGAGACCCAGTACTTC. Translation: CASIPGQAVIETQYF. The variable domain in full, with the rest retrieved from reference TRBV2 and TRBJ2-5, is EPEVTQTPSHQVTQMGQEVILRCVPISNHLYFYWYRQILGQKVEFLVSFYNNEISEKSEIFDDQFSVERPDGSNFTLKIRSTKLEDSAMYFCASIPGQAVIETQYFGPGTRLLVL.